This passage covers 29 T cell receptor beta chains from one sample sequenced in a study of cytomegalovirus exposure and HLA in healthy donors. This PCR relied on a set of 60 Vbeta primers and 13 Jbeta primers. Produced via immunoSEQ multiplex PCR; TCRdb's table is partial and in-frame only. This repertoire shows about 93,000 clones, about four fifths found once; its top ten account for about 7.9%. Input material: PBMCs. The receptors stem from a man aged 25-45 years in good health and CMV-seronegative.

This chain links TRBV6-6 with TRBJ2-5, with 8 bases identical to TRBD2. Germline assignment: CDR1 MNHNY and CDR2 SVGAGI (reference sequence). The CDR3 runs to 16 residues. V shed 0 bases, J shed 5 bases, and the junction held 8 bases outside the gene matches. DNA for the CDR3: TGTGCCAGCAGTTACTCCTTGGGACTAGAAAAGGAGACCCAGTACTTC. Its translation is CASSYSLGLEKETQYF.

The rearrangement uses TRBV10-2 and TRBJ2-1; no clear D gene. Per germline, CDR1 WSHSY and CDR2 SAAADI. CDR3 length equals 15 residues. With 6 bases removed from V and 9 bases from J, the gap between germline ends came to 21 bases. CDR3 coding DNA: TGCGCCAGCAGCCGCGACTCACTTGATAAGGTTGAGCAGTTCTTC. Its protein product is CASSRDSLDKVEQFF.

J is TRBJ1-2 and V is TRBV7-9; D ambiguous. Trimming left V 0 bases short and J 2 bases short, with 7 bases between. There are 14 residues in the CDR3. Germline lookup yields CDR1 SEHNR and CDR2 FQNEAQ (reference sequence). This CDR3 reads CASSLARINYGYTF. The CDR3 DNA follows: TGTGCCAGCAGCTTAGCGAGGATAAACTATGGCTACACCTTC.

The rearrangement uses TRBV5-5 and TRBJ2-7; the D gene is possibly TRBD1 (5 bases). V lost 4 bases, J lost 0 bases, and 14 bases lay in between. The CDR3 has 15 amino acids. Germline V gives CDR1 SGHKS, CDR2 YYEKEE (reference sequence). This chain's CDR3 is CASSQDNPSSYEQYF. CDR3 sequence (DNA): TGTGCCAGCAGCCAGGACAATCCAAGCTCCTACGAGCAGTACTTC.

J is TRBJ2-3 and V is TRBV6-5; D is undetermined. This CDR3 has 14 residues. Looked up from germline, CDR1 is MNHEY and CDR2 is SVGAGI. Trimming took off 4 bases at V and 5 bases at J, with 13 bases between the two ends. The CDR3 region has the DNA TGTGCCAGCAGTTCGACTCAGTTGGGAGATACGCAGTATTTT. Translation gives CASSSTQLGDTQYF.

V is TRBV5-1 and J is TRBJ1-3, with D unresolved. The CDR3 is made up of 16 amino acids. Trimming took 0 bases from V and 1 from J, leaving 11 bases between them. The germline V gene has CDR1 SGHRS and CDR2 YFSETQ. The CDR3: CASSLGGSLSGNTIYF. CDR3 nucleotide sequence: TGCGCCAGCAGCTTGGGTGGGAGCTTATCTGGAAACACCATATATTTT.

The genes are TRBV7-9 and TRBJ1-2; no reliable D call. CDR3 size: 12 residues. The germline V and J ends were trimmed by 9 bases and 3 bases, with 11 bases remaining between them. The germline V gene encodes CDR1 SEHNR and CDR2 FQNEAQ (reference sequence). CDR3: CASQRSDYGYTF. CDR3 DNA: TGTGCCAGTCAGCGAAGCGACTATGGCTACACCTTC.

This chain uses TRBV7-2 with TRBJ1-1; D call uncertain. V gave up 5 bases and J gave up 6 bases, with 19 bases separating them. Germline lookup yields CDR1 SGHTA and CDR2 FQGNSA. The CDR3 sequence is 15 residues long. CDR3 region: CASSPRIGWVSEAFF. The CDR3 DNA reads TGTGCCAGCAGCCCCCGTATCGGGTGGGTATCTGAAGCTTTCTTT.

This chain links TRBV19 with TRBJ2-1, with a possible D match to TRBD2 (5 bases). CDR1 LNHDA and CDR2 SQIVND come from the germline V gene (reference sequence). The CDR3 is 15 amino acids. The V end lost 1 base, the J end lost 5 bases, and 12 bases lay between the germline ends. CDR3 protein: CASSIGGPSNNEQFF. For the CDR3, the DNA is TGTGCCAGTAGTATAGGCGGGCCAAGCAACAATGAGCAGTTCTTC.

The gene calls are TRBV28 and TRBJ2-3, with D possibly being TRBD1 (6 bases). Deletions cut 5 bases from V and 10 bases from J, with 16 bases between. The CDR3 extends over 13 amino acids. CDR1 and CDR2 from the germline V gene are MDHEN and SYDVKM. The CDR3 protein is CASSPSIRQAQYF. The CDR3 DNA reads as TGTGCCAGCAGTCCCTCCATACGACAGGCGCAGTATTTT.

A single count supports this clone. Other DNA sequences from this sample encode an identical CDR3 as well. The chain has TRBV2 and TRBJ1-2, with D possibly matching TRBD1 (6 bases). Germline V gene lookup returns CDR1 SNHLY and CDR2 FYNNEI. Trimming left V 3 bases short and J 4 bases short, with 6 bases between. CDR3 length: 12 residues. In nucleotides, the CDR3 is TGTGCCAGCAGTGACAGGGGCTATGGCTACACCTTC. Translating gives CASSDRGYGYTF.

J is TRBJ2-7 and V is TRBV4-2, with a tentative D call TRBD2 (6 bases). The V end was cut by 0 bases, the J end by 4 bases, with 13 bases between. Germline V gene lookup returns CDR1 LGHNA and CDR2 YNFKEQ. This CDR3 comprises 15 residues. Here the CDR3 reads CASSQEGRGEYEQYF. The CDR3 DNA sequence: TGTGCCAGCAGCCAAGAAGGGCGGGGAGAGTACGAGCAGTACTTC.

The chain has TRBV29-1 and TRBJ2-1, with D perhaps TRBD2 (5 bases). Germline CDR1 SQVTM, CDR2 ANQGSEA. The CDR3 loop spans 14 amino acids. Trimming shortened V by 5 bases and J by 2 bases, and 13 bases separated the two germline ends. The CDR3 region is CSVLEGPPYNEQFF. The DNA for the CDR3 is TGCAGCGTTCTCGAGGGTCCCCCCTACAATGAGCAGTTCTTC.

The chain uses TRBV6-5 and TRBJ1-1, with 10 bases that match TRBD1. Germline trimming cut 2 bases from V and 4 bases from J; bases unmatched to any gene: 1. Per the germline V gene, CDR1 is MNHEY and CDR2 is SVGAGI. The CDR3 is 14 residues long. CDR3 sequence: CASSYGTGATEAFF. CDR3 nucleotides: TGTGCCAGCAGTTACGGGACAGGGGCCACTGAAGCTTTCTTT.

CDR3 sequence: CAISDRLSTEAFF. Written as DNA, the CDR3 is TGTGCCATCAGTGACCGCCTGAGCACTGAAGCTTTCTTT. This rearrangement joins TRBV10-3 to TRBJ1-1; D gene uncertain. From germline, CDR1 is ENHRY and CDR2 SYGVKD. The CDR3 is 13 residues long. V was cut by 3 bases and J by 4 bases, with 9 bases left in between.

The V gene is TRBV2, the J gene TRBJ2-5; D might be TRBD1 (5 bases). Germline-derived CDR1 and CDR2 are SNHLY and FYNNEI. The CDR3 is made up of 13 amino acids. The germline V and J ends were trimmed by 4 bases and 4 bases, with 10 bases remaining between them. In nucleotides, the CDR3 is TGTGCCAGCAGTGGGACATTAGGAGAGACCCAGTACTTC. Residues: CASSGTLGETQYF.

This clone has just one count. The chain links TRBV5-3 to TRBJ2-7; tentative D call: TRBD2 (5 bases). TRBV5-3 is flagged as an ORF with uncertain function. This CDR3 contains 15 residues. The germline V and J ends were trimmed by 4 bases and 0 bases, with 14 bases remaining between them. CDR3 in DNA: TGTGCCAGAAGCACACGGACGGGGAGCTCCTACGAGCAGTACTTC. It translates to CARSTRTGSSYEQYF.

The chain links TRBV19 to TRBJ2-7; tentatively, D is TRBD1 (6 bases). The CDR3 consists of 14 residues. V lost 3 bases and J lost 3, with 12 bases in between. Looked up from germline, CDR1 is LNHDA and CDR2 is SQIVND (reference sequence). The CDR3: CASSMGDTRYEQYF. CDR3 nucleotides: TGTGCCAGTAGTATGGGGGACACGCGCTACGAGCAGTACTTC.

This chain links TRBV18 with TRBJ2-3; 7 nucleotides match TRBD1. There are 18 residues in the CDR3. V dropped 0 bases and J dropped 0; count of bases not matched to a gene: 9. The germline gives CDR1 KGHSH, CDR2 LQKENI. The CDR3 sequence is CASSPPKSGTVSTDTQYF. The CDR3 DNA sequence: TGTGCCAGCTCACCACCCAAATCCGGGACAGTGAGCACAGATACGCAGTATTTT.

The rearrangement uses TRBV5-1 and TRBJ2-7; D call uncertain. The CDR3 is 15 amino acids. CDR1 is SGHRS, CDR2 YFSETQ, per germline. V was pared by 1 base and J by 0 bases, with 11 bases between. The CDR3 loop is CASSLLARSSYEQYF. The CDR3, as DNA: TGCGCCAGCAGCTTGCTCGCCAGAAGCTCCTACGAGCAGTACTTC.

V gene TRBV4-3 combines with J gene TRBJ2-6; 8 positions agree with TRBD1. After removal of 1 base from V and 1 base from J, the junction contained 0 bases not matched to a gene. The CDR3 is 16 amino acids. Germline CDR1 reads LGHNA; CDR2 reads YSLEER. Written as DNA, the CDR3 is TGCGCCAGCAGCCAAGGGACAGGGTCTGGGGCCAACGTCCTGACTTTC. Encoded protein: CASSQGTGSGANVLTF.

This clone has more than one count but fewer than ten. The chain is built from TRBV5-1 and TRBJ1-1; D may be TRBD1 (5 bases). Germline CDR1 and CDR2: SGHRS and YFSETQ. This CDR3 has 15 residues. Between the trimmed V and J ends, which lost 4 bases and 0 bases, there was a span of 13 bases. The CDR3 sequence is CASSVSTALNTEAFF. CDR3 in DNA: TGCGCCAGCAGCGTATCGACAGCTTTGAACACTGAAGCTTTCTTT.

This clone turned up a few times. V gene TRBV5-8 combines with J gene TRBJ1-1; a possible D gene is TRBD1 (5 bases). CDR3 length equals 14 residues. V lost 3 bases, J lost 4 bases, and 13 bases lay in between. Per the germline V gene, CDR1 is SGHTS and CDR2 is YDEGEE. CDR3 sequence (DNA): TGTGCCAGCAGCTCGCTAAGGGGATCCACTGAAGCTTTCTTT. This translates into CASSSLRGSTEAFF.

This chain links TRBV10-2 with TRBJ2-7, with a tentative D call TRBD2 (6 bases). The germline V gene has CDR1 WSHSY and CDR2 SAAADI. V lost 4 bases and J 0 bases, leaving 7 bases between the germline ends. This CDR3 has 13 residues. The CDR3 DNA reads as TGCGCCAGCAGTGTCGGGAGCTCCTACGAGCAGTACTTC. This translates into CASSVGSSYEQYF.

This rearrangement joins TRBV13 to TRBJ2-3; 9 bases are a match to TRBD2. The junction had 11 bases not matched to a gene; V was cut back by 9 bases and J by 4 bases. This CDR3 is built from 15 residues. Per the germline V gene, CDR1 is PRHDT and CDR2 is FYEKMQ (reference sequence). Here the CDR3 DNA reads TGTGCCAGTAGAAAGGGACTAGCAATCCCAGATACGCAGTATTTT. Translated: CASRKGLAIPDTQYF. Complete variable domain (other parts from reference TRBV13 and TRBJ2-3): AAGVIQSPRHLIKEKRETATLKCYPIPRHDTVYWYQQGPGQDPQFLISFYEKMQSDKGSIPDRFSAQQFSDYHSELNMSSLELGDSALYFCASRKGLAIPDTQYFGPGTRLTVL.

The gene calls are TRBV7-9 and TRBJ2-7; TRBD2 agrees at 12 bases. Looked up from germline, CDR1 is SEHNR and CDR2 is FQNEAQ (reference sequence). Trimming took 4 bases from V and 6 from J; bases not matched to a gene: 4. The length of the CDR3 is 14 residues. The CDR3 loop is CASSSSGRALEQYF. The CDR3 coding sequence is TGTGCCAGCAGCTCTAGCGGGAGGGCCCTCGAGCAGTACTTC. The whole variable domain, remainder taken from reference TRBV7-9 and TRBJ2-7, is DTGVSQNPRHKITKRGQNVTFRCDPISEHNRLYWYRQTLGQGPEFLTYFQNEAQLEKSRLLSDRFSAERPKGSFSTLEIQRTEQGDSAMYLCASSSSGRALEQYFGPGTRLTVT.

The J gene is TRBJ2-5, the V gene TRBV6-1, with 7 positions matching TRBD1. Per the germline V gene, CDR1 is MNHNS and CDR2 is SASEGT. J lost 4 bases, V lost 6 bases, and 5 bases had no gene match. This CDR3 has 13 residues. The CDR3 nucleotides are TGTGCCAGCAGATTCAGGGGGACAGAGACCCAGTACTTC. Its protein product is CASRFRGTETQYF.

The J gene is TRBJ2-7, the V gene TRBV30, with TRBD1 matching 8 bases. The CDR3 has 11 residues. Germline CDR1 and CDR2: GTSNPN and SVGIG (reference sequence). J gave up 5 bases and V 5 bases, and 2 bases lay outside the gene matches. CDR3 protein: CAWDRGHEQYF. CDR3 coding DNA: TGTGCCTGGGACAGGGGCCACGAGCAGTACTTC.

This CDR3 is CASNSRGVYEQYF. CDR3 DNA: TGTGCCAGCAACTCCCGGGGAGTTTACGAGCAGTACTTC. The chain couples TRBV28 to TRBJ2-7; D may be TRBD2 (5 bases). CDR1 is MDHEN, CDR2 SYDVKM, per germline. Trimming removed 7 bases from V and 4 bases from J, with 14 bases in between. The CDR3 has 13 amino acids.